This T cell receptor beta chain comes out of a study of blood T cells in healthy people across ages. Sample-barcoded 5' priming and a J-beta primer mix drove a second PCR of about 7 to 12 cycles. MiXCR was run by TCRdb on the 5' RACE reads, yielding one entry per CDR3 protein. The sample yields around 500,000 distinct CDR3 sequences, roughly a quarter seen once. A remark on this clonotype: Antigen specificity is unknown.

General study results and limits: There was a strong correlation between TCR beta diversity and naive T cell percentage.

Germline CDR1 KGHSH, CDR2 LQKENI. V lost 3 bases to trimming and J lost 7 bases, with 12 bases between them. This CDR3 contains 14 residues. These data also formed part of another study, on T cells of mothers and their children.

Sequences were obtained from blood. The sequence was obtained from a boy aged 2 to 10 in good health. This chain connects TRBV18 to TRBJ1-4, with no clear D. The DNA for the CDR3 is TGTGCCAGCTCACCTCAGACCGGGAGTGAAAAACTGTTTTTT. Residues: CASSPQTGSEKLFF.